Below, 14 T cell receptor beta chains from the same sample are listed, as sequenced in a study of PD-1 blockade in classical Hodgkin lymphoma. Sample time point: cycle 4 day 1 (C4D1), after more than five weeks of nivolumab. Every single patient, without exception, relapsed after autologous stem cell transplantation, and brentuximab vedotin exposure varied. Generated by immunoSEQ multiplex PCR, the TCRdb table keeps only in-frame clones and is missing some. The table includes over 70,000 clones, about nine tenths detected once. The input for sequencing was peripheral blood mononuclear cells (PBMCs), taken before the fourth cycle of nivolumab. Every receptor here comes from a human donor with classical Hodgkin lymphoma.

This clone was counted a few times. The chain combines TRBV27 with TRBJ1-1; TRBD1 might be the D (5 bases). This CDR3 is 13 amino acids long. From germline, CDR1 is MNHEY and CDR2 SMNVEV (reference sequence). V dropped 2 bases and J dropped 5 bases, with 9 bases sitting between them. DNA of the CDR3: TGTGCCAGCAGTTTAGTTCCAGGGACTGAAGCTTTCTTT. Translating it yields CASSLVPGTEAFF.

This sequence joins TRBV9 and TRBJ1-3; D is possibly TRBD1 (5 bases). The CDR3 has 14 amino acids. The V and J ends lost 0 bases and 7 bases respectively, with 11 bases between them. Germline V lookup: CDR1 SGDLS, CDR2 YYNGEE. In DNA, the CDR3 is TGTGCCAGCAGCGTAGATGGGACGACCAACACCATATATTTT. Protein sequence: CASSVDGTTNTIYF.

The chain couples TRBV5-1 to TRBJ2-1; 8 nucleotides agree with TRBD1. This CDR3 has 15 residues. With V trimmed by 2 bases and J by 7 bases, 8 bases remained unmatched. Germline V CDR1 and CDR2: SGHRS, YFSETQ. In DNA, the CDR3 is TGCGCCAGCAGCTTTCAGGGGGCCCAGGAGAATGAGCAGTTCTTC. Amino acid sequence: CASSFQGAQENEQFF.

The chain uses TRBV20-1 and TRBJ2-3; tentatively, D is TRBD2 (5 bases). V shed 7 bases and J shed 3 bases, with 8 bases lying between them. Germline values: CDR1 DFQATT, CDR2 SNEGSKA (reference sequence). CDR3 size: 11 residues. The CDR3 DNA is TGCAGTGAACTAGAAACAGATACGCAGTATTTT. Translating it yields CSELETDTQYF.

The V and J genes are TRBV19 and TRBJ1-5, with D perhaps TRBD1 (5 bases). The CDR3 consists of 14 residues. Trimming cost V 11 bases and J 4 bases, with 18 bases left between them. The germline gives CDR1 LNHDA, CDR2 SQIVND (reference sequence). The DNA for the CDR3 is TGTGCCCTAGGAGGGACCTTCAATAATCAGCCCCAGCATTTT. Protein product: CALGGTFNNQPQHF.

The genes are TRBV27 and TRBJ1-5, with no clear D. Germline loops: CDR1 MNHEY, CDR2 SMNVEV (reference sequence). V shed 2 bases and J shed 3 bases, with 11 bases lying between them. This CDR3 is built from 15 residues. The CDR3: CASSLASNPNQPQHF. CDR3 nucleotide sequence: TGTGCCAGCAGTTTAGCTTCAAACCCCAATCAGCCCCAGCATTTT.

The chain joins TRBV27 to TRBJ2-3; 8 bases fit TRBD2. V lost 3 bases and J lost 5; bases outside the gene matches: 1. Germline V gives CDR1 MNHEY, CDR2 SMNVEV (reference sequence). CDR3 length equals 13 residues. The chain's CDR3 is CASSLRGVDTQYF. As DNA, the CDR3 is TGTGCCAGCAGTTTGCGGGGGGTAGATACGCAGTATTTT.

The chain has TRBV19 and TRBJ2-7; possibly TRBD1 for D (6 bases). V lost 3 bases, J lost 2 bases, and 11 bases lay in between. This CDR3 region has 14 residues. In germline, CDR1 is LNHDA, CDR2 SQIVND (reference sequence). CDR3 protein: CASSIRAGAYEQYF. The CDR3 coding sequence is TGTGCCAGTAGTATTAGGGCAGGGGCCTACGAGCAGTACTTC. Drawing the rest from reference TRBV19 and TRBJ2-7, the complete variable domain is DGGITQSPKYLFRKEGQNVTLSCEQNLNHDAMYWYRQDPGQGLRLIYYSQIVNDFQKGDIAEGYSVSREKKESFPLTVTSAQKNPTAFYLCASSIRAGAYEQYFGPGTRLTVT.

The chain has TRBV30 and TRBJ1-1; D not certain. From germline, CDR1 is GTSNPN and CDR2 SVGIG (reference sequence). Trimming took off 1 base at V and 4 bases at J, with 7 bases between the two ends. This CDR3 region has 12 residues. The chain's CDR3 is CAWSAGPTEAFF. CDR3 bases: TGTGCCTGGAGTGCTGGACCCACTGAAGCTTTCTTT. Drawing the rest from reference TRBV30 and TRBJ1-1, the complete variable domain is SQTIHQWPATLVQPVGSPLSLECTVEGTSNPNLYWYRQAAGRGLQLLFYSVGIGQISSEVPQNLSASRPQDRQFILSSKKLLLSDSGFYLCAWSAGPTEAFFGQGTRLTVV.

This chain connects TRBV29-1 to TRBJ1-2; D gene ambiguous. The CDR3 contains 12 residues. Trimming stripped 4 bases from V and 2 bases from J, with 8 bases between. Germline V CDR1 and CDR2: SQVTM, ANQGSEA. The CDR3: CSVGSVNYGYTF. The CDR3 DNA reads as TGCAGCGTTGGTTCAGTCAACTATGGCTACACCTTC.

This clone occurred once. The rearrangement links TRBV11-3 to TRBJ1-2; 7 nucleotides align to TRBD1. In germline, CDR1 is SGHNT, CDR2 YENEEA. Germline trimming cut 5 bases from V and 8 bases from J; bases unmatched to any gene: 8. The CDR3 is made up of 13 amino acids. The CDR3 bases are TGTGCCAGCAGCCCAGGAGGGGGCCGCGGCTACACCTTC. This encodes CASSPGGGRGYTF.

This rearrangement joins TRBV30 to TRBJ2-7, with 7 bases matching TRBD1. The V segment lost 2 bases and the J segment 0 bases; nucleotides outside the gene matches: 7. The CDR3 runs to 15 residues. Germline CDR1 GTSNPN, CDR2 SVGIG (reference sequence). CDR3: CAWSTGTASSYEQYF. Written as DNA, the CDR3 is TGTGCCTGGAGTACCGGGACAGCGAGCTCCTACGAGCAGTACTTC.

The chain joins TRBV30 to TRBJ1-1, with a weak D call TRBD1 (5 bases). The CDR3 has 14 residues. Germline V gives CDR1 GTSNPN, CDR2 SVGIG (reference sequence). V lost 2 bases to trimming and J lost 3 bases, with 13 bases between them. CDR3: CAWSWGRRDTEAFF. The CDR3 region has the DNA TGTGCCTGGAGTTGGGGCAGGAGGGACACTGAAGCTTTCTTT.

V gene TRBV6-5 combines with J gene TRBJ1-5; unclear D gene. This CDR3 has 14 residues. CDR1 MNHEY and CDR2 SVGAGI come from the germline V gene. Trimming pared 5 bases from V and 1 base from J, leaving 9 bases between. The CDR3 coding sequence is TGTGCCAGCAGTCAGACTCTCAGCAATCAGCCCCAGCATTTT. Encoded protein: CASSQTLSNQPQHF.